Listed below are T cell receptor beta chains from one sample, sequenced in a study of blood T cells in healthy people across ages. Each CDR3 protein is one row after TCRdb ran MiXCR on the 5' RACE reads. The repertoire holds some 640,000 distinct CDR3 sequences, with 49% as singletons. The sequenced material came from blood. The receptors originated from a woman aged 55-70 years in good health. The CDR3 runs from the conserved cysteine through the conserved F or W. The D gene is left open where the match is weak. Rows may omit the clone size; those that give it use once, few, many or a size class.

TRBV4-3	few	NA	TRBJ2-6	TGCGCCAGCAGCCAAGGTCCAGCCCTCGGGGCCAACGTCCTGACTTTC	CASSQGPALGANVLTF
TRBV28	few	TRBD1	TRBJ2-7	TGTGCCAGCAGTTCGTGGACAGGGGGCTCCTACGAGCAGTACTTC	CASSSWTGGSYEQYF
TRBV5-1	many	NA	TRBJ1-2	TGTGCCAGCAGCCTGGAGGTGGGCTATGGCTACACCTTC	CASSLEVGYGYTF
TRBV29-1	few	NA	TRBJ2-3	TGCAGCGTTGAAGAACCGGGGGGCACAGATACGCAGTATTTT	CSVEEPGGTDTQYF
TRBV9	once	NA	TRBJ2-1	TGTGCCAGCAGCGTAGTTGGCGGGAATTACAATGAGCAGTTCTTC	CASSVVGGNYNEQFF
TRBV25-1	few	TRBD2	TRBJ2-5	TGTGCCATTAGCCAAGCGGGAAAAGAGACCCAGTACTTC	CAISQAGKETQYF
TRBV2	NA	NA	TRBJ2-1	TGTGCCAGCAGACGATTGTCGTCCAATGAGCAGTTCTTC	CASRRLSSNEQFF
TRBV28	NA	NA	TRBJ2-7	TGTGCCAGCATCCTAGGGACGGACCCCTACGAGCAGTACTTC	CASILGTDPYEQYF
TRBV27	few	NA	TRBJ2-7	TGTGCCAGCAGTCACCAGGGTTCCTACGAGCAGTACTTC	CASSHQGSYEQYF
TRBV30	NA	TRBD1	TRBJ2-5	TGTGCCTGGACGAAGGATACAGGGGGCCAAGGTACTCAGTACTTC	CAWTKDTGGQGTQYF
TRBV2	NA	NA	TRBJ1-2	TGTGCCAGCAGTGAAGTTTCGGTATATGGCTACACCTTC	CASSEVSVYGYTF
TRBV6-5	once	TRBD2	TRBJ2-3	TGTGCCAGCAGTTACTCCCGTTGGACTAGCGGGGGCCTCACAGATACGCAGTATTTT	CASSYSRWTSGGLTDTQYF
TRBV7-9	NA	TRBD1	TRBJ1-5	TGTGCCAGCAGCTCCGGGACAGGAAATAATCAGCCCCAGCATTTT	CASSSGTGNNQPQHF
TRBV5-6	NA	NA	TRBJ2-3	TGTGCCAGCACCCCCGGGGGGCCGACCGGCGGTGATACGCAGTATTTT	CASTPGGPTGGDTQYF
TRBV6-5	NA	NA	TRBJ2-7	TGTGCCAGCAGTTCTGCCGGTTTCTCCTACGAGCAGTACTTC	CASSSAGFSYEQYF
TRBV5-1	NA	NA	TRBJ1-2	TGCGCCAGCAGCTTGGGGACATCTAACTATGGCTACACCTTC	CASSLGTSNYGYTF
TRBV20-1	NA	TRBD2	TRBJ2-3	TGCAGTGCAAGCGGGAGAACAACGGATACGCAGTATTTT	CSASGRTTDTQYF
TRBV29-1	few	TRBD1	TRBJ2-2	TGCAGCGTTGAAAGAGACAGGGGCACCGGGGAGCTGTTTTTT	CSVERDRGTGELFF
TRBV7-2	few	NA	TRBJ2-7	TGTGCCAGCAGCTTAGCGCGTTTCGCCTCCTACGAGCAGTACTTC	CASSLARFASYEQYF
TRBV29-1	NA	NA	TRBJ1-1	TGCAGCGTTGAAGATGTGGGGTTTGAAGCTTTCTTT	CSVEDVGFEAFF
TRBV5-1	few	NA	TRBJ2-1	TGCGCCAGCAGCTTGGAGGGCTCAGGGGAGCAGTTCTTC	CASSLEGSGEQFF
TRBV11-2	NA	NA	TRBJ2-1	TGTGCCAGCAGCTTAGATCCGCTAGAGGACAATGAGCAGTTCTTC	CASSLDPLEDNEQFF
TRBV7-8	NA	TRBD2	TRBJ2-7	TGTGCCAGCAGCTTACTTGGGACTAGCGGGAGGAGGTCCTACGAGCAGTACTTC	CASSLLGTSGRRSYEQYF
TRBV7-2	few	TRBD2	TRBJ2-1	TGTGCCAGCAGCTTTCCAGGGACTAGTGGGCAGTTCTTC	CASSFPGTSGQFF
TRBV6-2/TRBV6-3	NA	TRBD1	TRBJ2-5	TGTGCCAGCAGACCGGGACAGGGGAAGAATGAGCAGTACTTC	CASRPGQGKNEQYF